The entry below describes one T cell receptor (beta chain). In germline, CDR1 is LGHDT, CDR2 YNNKEL (reference sequence). Trimming shortened V by 0 bases and J by 7 bases, and 10 bases separated the two germline ends. The CDR3 consists of 13 residues. Specified time point: patch test 2, 6 weeks after DPC sensitization. Sample treatment: therapeutic diphenylcyclopropenone sensitization with weekly scalp DPC. Suited to DPC and affected by alopecia, the donors ranged from 18 to 70 years old. MiXCR was run by TCRdb on the RACE reads, yielding one entry per CDR3 protein. The top ten clones hold 2% to 2.5% of a sample with under 100,000 distinct CDR3 sequences, approximately 10% of them seen once. The data are from a study of human T cells and chemical hapten exposure.

The rearrangement joins TRBV3-1 to TRBJ2-7; the D is unclear. This clonotype originated in a woman aged 30 to 39 with alopecia areata. Some clones in this sample may be carry-over from other donors' samples. Sequenced here: whole blood, sampled in connection with sensitization to the hapten diphenylcyclopropenone (DPC). Here the CDR3 reads CASSQDLLGEQYF. The CDR3 nucleotides are TGTGCCAGCAGCCAAGATCTCCTTGGGGAGCAGTACTTC.